This TCR beta chain was obtained from a study of human thymus T cells (dated by TCRdb to the early 2020s). Some background on the complete study: The study used eight infant thymus samples plus four related peripheral blood samples to characterize TCR alpha and beta repertoires. The cohort included more than 5 male and a couple of female infants, with donor ages spanning 7 to 244 days. Overall results and qualifications from the work: On average, thymus samples gave around 810,000 unique TCRB clonotypes, whereas blood samples gave some 84,000. Usage of V and J gene segments appeared to be biased in both the thymic and the peripheral blood repertoires. Highly overlapping thymic TCR repertoires among unrelated individuals were reported in the related research.

Details on this clone: The clone's antigen remains unknown. Base-call qualities are not available, and no considerably larger clone is one nucleotide away.

V is reduced by 4 bases and J by 2 bases, leaving a spacing of 24 bases between them. The CDR3 goes from the cysteine to the phenylalanine over 18 residues. The read is trimmed to its CDR3 DNA, 54 bases read in frame from base 1. As encoded in the germline V gene (reference sequence), CDR1 is SGHNT while CDR2 is YYREEE. Thymus tissue was collected as surgical resects that were removed during corrective cardiac surgery. Donors were immunologically healthy infants undergoing open corrective cardiac surgery for congenital heart defects in Finland. Thymocytes were released mechanically from tissue and stored at -70 °C as pellets of roughly 9-31 million cells. Genomic DNA was extracted from frozen cell pellets with a QIAsymphony instrument. TCRB and TCRAD loci were amplified from a standardized quantity of quality-controlled genomic DNA using the immunoSEQ multiplex PCR assay. Amplicons spanned the V(D)J region at a length sufficient to cover the CDR3 and identify V and J genes. Amplicon sequencing was performed on an Illumina platform through the commercial immunoSEQ service. The study's processing was this. Primer bias and sequencing errors were corrected using previously described methods, and TCRAD and TCRB definitions followed the IMGT database. The repertoires were analysed using immunoSEQ Analyzer 3.0 and VDJTools for basic statistics, V/J segment usage, diversity estimates, rarefaction and pairwise overlap. Diversity was estimated with Chao1, ChaoE, Efron-Thisted, Shannon and inverse Simpson indices, and also on datasets down-sampled to the smallest sample. Repertoire overlap used strict matching of CDR3 nucleotide sequence, V gene and J gene, with Jaccard-based multidimensional scaling clustering. Entries here come from immuneACCESS through TCRdb and include only in-frame sequences with V and J called. Some clones fail to appear in such tables; in the studies checked, an unresolved V gene covers under half of the shortfall, and the cause of the remainder is unknown. The V and J calls and clone size come from that table; D and trimming were worked out from the DNA. This sample is represented by roughly 130,000 clones; around 94% of them were singletons. The ten biggest clones cover 0.02% to 0.03% of the sample.

The receptor was isolated from a boy under two years old with a congenital heart defect but otherwise immunologically healthy. Sequencing was performed on thymus tissue. The chain employs TRBV5-4 and TRBJ2-5; the D segment could be TRBD2, given 6 matching bases. The DNA sequence is TGTGCCAGCAGCGGGCCCTCCTCACCCGGGGGTCCACAAGAGACCCAGTACTTC. Translated, it gives CASSGPSSPGGPQETQYF.